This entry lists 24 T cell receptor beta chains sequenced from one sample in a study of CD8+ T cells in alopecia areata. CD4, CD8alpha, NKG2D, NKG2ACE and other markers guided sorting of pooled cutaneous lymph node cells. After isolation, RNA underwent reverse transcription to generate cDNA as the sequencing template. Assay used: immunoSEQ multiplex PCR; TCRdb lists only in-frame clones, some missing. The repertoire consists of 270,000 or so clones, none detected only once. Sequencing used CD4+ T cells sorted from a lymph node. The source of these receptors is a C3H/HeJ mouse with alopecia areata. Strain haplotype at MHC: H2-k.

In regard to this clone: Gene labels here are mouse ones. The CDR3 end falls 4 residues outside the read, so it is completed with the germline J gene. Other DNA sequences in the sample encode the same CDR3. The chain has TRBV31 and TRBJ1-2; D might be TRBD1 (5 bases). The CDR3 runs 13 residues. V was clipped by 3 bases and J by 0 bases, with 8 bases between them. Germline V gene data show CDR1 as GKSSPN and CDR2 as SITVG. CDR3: CAWRRTSNSDYTF. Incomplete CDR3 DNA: TGTGCCTGGAGGAGGACATCAAACTCC.

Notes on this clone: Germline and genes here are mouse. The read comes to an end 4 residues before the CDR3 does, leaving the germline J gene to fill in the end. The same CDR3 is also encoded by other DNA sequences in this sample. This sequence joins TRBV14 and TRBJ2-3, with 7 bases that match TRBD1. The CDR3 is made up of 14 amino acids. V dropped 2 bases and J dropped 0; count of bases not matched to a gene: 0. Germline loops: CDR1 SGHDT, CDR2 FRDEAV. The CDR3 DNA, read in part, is TGTGCCAGCAGTTTGGGACAGAGTGCAGAA. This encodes CASSLGQSAE. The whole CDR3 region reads CASSLGQSAETLYF.

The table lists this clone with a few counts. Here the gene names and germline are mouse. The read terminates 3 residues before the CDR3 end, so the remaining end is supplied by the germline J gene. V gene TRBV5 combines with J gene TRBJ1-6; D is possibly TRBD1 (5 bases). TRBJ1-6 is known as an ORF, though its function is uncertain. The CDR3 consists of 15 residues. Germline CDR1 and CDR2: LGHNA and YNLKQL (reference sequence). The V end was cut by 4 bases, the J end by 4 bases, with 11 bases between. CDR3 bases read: TGTGCCAGCAGCCGCCCGACAGAATATAATTCGCCC. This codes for CASSRPTEYNSP. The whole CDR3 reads CASSRPTEYNSPLYF.

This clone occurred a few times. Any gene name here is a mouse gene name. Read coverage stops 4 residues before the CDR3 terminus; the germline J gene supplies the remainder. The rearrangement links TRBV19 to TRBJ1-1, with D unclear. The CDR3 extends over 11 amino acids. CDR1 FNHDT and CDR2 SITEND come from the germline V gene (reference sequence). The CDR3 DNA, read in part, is TGTGCCAGCAGTATCGCAGCA. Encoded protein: CASSIAA. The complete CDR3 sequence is CASSIAAEVFF.

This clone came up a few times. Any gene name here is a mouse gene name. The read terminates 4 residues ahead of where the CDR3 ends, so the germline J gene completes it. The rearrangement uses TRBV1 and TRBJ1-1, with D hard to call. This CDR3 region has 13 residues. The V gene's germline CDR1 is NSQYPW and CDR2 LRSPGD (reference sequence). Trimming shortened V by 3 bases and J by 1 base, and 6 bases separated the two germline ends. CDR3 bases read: TGCACCTGCAGTGCGCCACAAAACACA. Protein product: CTCSAPQNT. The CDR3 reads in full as CTCSAPQNTEVFF.

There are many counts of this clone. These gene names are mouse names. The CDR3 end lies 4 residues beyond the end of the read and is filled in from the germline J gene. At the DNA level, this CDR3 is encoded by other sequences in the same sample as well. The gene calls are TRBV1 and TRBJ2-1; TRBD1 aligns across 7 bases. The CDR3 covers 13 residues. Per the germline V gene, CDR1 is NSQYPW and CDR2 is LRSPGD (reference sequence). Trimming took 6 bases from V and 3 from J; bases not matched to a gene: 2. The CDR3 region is CTCRGDSYAEQFF. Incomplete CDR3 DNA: TGCACCTGCAGGGGGGACAGCTATGCT.

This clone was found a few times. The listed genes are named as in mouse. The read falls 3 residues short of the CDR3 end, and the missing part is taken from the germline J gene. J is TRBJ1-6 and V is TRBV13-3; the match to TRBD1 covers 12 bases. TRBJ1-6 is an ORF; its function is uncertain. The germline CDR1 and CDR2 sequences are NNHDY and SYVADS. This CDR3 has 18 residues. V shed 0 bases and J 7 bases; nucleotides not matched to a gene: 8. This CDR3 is CASSDGGTGGAGNSPLYF. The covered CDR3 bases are TGTGCCAGCAGTGATGGCGGGACAGGGGGCGCGGGAAATTCGCCC.

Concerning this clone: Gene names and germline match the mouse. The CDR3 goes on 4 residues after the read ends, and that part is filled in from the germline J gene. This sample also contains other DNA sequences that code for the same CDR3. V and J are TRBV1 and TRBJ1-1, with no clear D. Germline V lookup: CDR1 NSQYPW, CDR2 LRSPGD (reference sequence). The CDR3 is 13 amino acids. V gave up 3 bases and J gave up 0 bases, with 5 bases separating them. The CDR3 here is CTCSAQSNTEVFF. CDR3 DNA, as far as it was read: TGCACCTGCAGTGCCCAGTCAAACACA. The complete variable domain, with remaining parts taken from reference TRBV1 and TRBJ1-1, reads VTLLEQNPRWRLVPRGQAVNLRCILKNSQYPWMSWYQQDLQKQLQWLFTLRSPGDKEVKSLPGADYLATRVTDTELRLQVANMSQGRTLYCTCSAQSNTEVFFGKGTRLTVV.

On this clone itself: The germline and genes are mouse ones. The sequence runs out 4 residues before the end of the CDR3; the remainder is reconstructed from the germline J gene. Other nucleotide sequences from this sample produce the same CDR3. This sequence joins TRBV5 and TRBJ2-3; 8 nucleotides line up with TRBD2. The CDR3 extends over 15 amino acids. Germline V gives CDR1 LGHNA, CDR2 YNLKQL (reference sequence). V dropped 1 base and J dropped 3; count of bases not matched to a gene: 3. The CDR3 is CASSQGGGGAETLYF. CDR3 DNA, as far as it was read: TGTGCCAGCAGCCAAGGGGGGGGCGGCGCAGAA.

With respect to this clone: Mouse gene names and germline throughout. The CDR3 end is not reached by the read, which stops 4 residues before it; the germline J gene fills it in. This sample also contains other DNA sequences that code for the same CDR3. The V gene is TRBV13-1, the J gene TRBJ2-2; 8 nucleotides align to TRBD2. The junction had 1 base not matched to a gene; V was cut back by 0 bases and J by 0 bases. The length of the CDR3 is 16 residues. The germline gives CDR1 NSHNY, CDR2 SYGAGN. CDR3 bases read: TGTGCCAGCAGTGATGAACTGGGGGCAAACACCGGG. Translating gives CASSDELGANTG. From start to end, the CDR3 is CASSDELGANTGQLYF.

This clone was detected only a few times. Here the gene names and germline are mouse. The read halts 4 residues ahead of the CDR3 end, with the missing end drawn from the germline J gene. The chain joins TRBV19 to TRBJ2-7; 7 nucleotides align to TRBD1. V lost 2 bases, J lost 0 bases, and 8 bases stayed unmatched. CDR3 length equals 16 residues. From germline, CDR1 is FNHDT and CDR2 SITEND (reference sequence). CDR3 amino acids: CASSIKARGNSYEQYF. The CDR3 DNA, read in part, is TGTGCCAGCAGTATCAAGGCCAGGGGGAACTCCTAT.

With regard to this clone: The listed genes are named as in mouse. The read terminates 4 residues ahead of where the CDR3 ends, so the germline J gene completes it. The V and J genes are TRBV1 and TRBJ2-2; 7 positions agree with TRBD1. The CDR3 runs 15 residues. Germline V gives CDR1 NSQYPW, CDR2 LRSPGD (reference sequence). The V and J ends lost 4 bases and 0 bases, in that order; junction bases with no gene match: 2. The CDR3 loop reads CTCSGTGSNTGQLYF. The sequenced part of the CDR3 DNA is TGCACCTGCAGTGGGACAGGATCAAACACCGGG. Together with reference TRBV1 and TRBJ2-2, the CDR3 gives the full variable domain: VTLLEQNPRWRLVPRGQAVNLRCILKNSQYPWMSWYQQDLQKQLQWLFTLRSPGDKEVKSLPGADYLATRVTDTELRLQVANMSQGRTLYCTCSGTGSNTGQLYFGEGSKLTVL.

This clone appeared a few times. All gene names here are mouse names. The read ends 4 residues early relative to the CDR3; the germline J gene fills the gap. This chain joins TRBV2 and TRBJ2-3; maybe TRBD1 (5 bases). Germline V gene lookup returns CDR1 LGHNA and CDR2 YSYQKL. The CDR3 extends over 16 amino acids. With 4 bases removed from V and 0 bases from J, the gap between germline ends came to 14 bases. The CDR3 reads CASSPELRGSAETLYF. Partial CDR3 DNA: TGTGCCAGCAGCCCAGAACTAAGGGGTAGTGCAGAA.

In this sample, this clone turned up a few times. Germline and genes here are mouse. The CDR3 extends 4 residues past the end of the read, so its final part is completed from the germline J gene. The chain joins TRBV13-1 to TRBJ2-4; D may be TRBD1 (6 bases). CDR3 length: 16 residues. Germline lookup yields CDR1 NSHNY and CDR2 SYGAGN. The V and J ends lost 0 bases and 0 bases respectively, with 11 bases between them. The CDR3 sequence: CASSDVVTGSQNTLYF. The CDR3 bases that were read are TGTGCCAGCAGTGATGTGGTTACAGGGAGTCAAAAC.

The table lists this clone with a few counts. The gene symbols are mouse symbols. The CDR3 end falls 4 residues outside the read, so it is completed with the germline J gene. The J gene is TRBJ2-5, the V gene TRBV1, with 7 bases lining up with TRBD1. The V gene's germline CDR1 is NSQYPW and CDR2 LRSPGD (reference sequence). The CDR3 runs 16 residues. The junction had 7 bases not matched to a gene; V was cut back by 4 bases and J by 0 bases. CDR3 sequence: CTCSGGTENNQDTQYF. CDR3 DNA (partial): TGCACCTGCAGTGGAGGGACAGAAAATAACCAAGAC.

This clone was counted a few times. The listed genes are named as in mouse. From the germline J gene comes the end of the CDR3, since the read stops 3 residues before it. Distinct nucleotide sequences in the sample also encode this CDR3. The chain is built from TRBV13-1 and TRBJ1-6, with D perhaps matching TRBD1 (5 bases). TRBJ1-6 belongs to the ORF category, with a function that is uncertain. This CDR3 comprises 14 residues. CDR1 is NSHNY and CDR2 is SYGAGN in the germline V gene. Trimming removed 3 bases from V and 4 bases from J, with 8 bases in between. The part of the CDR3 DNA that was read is TGTGCCAGCAGTGGCCAGGGTTATAATTCGCCC. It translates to CASSGQGYNSP. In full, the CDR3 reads CASSGQGYNSPLYF.

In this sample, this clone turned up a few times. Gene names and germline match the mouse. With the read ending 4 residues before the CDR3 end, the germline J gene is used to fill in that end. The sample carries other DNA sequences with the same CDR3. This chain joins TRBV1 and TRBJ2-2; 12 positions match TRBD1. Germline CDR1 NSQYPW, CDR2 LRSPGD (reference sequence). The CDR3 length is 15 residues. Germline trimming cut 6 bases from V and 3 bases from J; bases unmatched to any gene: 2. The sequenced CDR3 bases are TGCACCTGCAGCGGGACAGGGGGCCACACCGGG. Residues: CTCSGTGGHTG. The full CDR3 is CTCSGTGGHTGQLYF.

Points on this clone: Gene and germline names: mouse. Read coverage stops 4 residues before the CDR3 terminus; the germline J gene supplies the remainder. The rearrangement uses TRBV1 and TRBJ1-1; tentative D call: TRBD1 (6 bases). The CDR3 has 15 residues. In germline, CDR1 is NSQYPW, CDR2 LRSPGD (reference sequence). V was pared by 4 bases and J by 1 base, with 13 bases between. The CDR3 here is CTCSEAGVGNTEVFF. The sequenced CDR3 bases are TGCACCTGCAGTGAGGCAGGGGTAGGGAACACA.

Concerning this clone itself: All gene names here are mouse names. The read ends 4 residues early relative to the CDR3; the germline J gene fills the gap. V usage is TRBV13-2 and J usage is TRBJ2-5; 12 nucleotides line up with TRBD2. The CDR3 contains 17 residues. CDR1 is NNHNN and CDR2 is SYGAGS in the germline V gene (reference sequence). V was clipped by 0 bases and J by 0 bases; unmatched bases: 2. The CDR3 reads CASGDGTGGVNQDTQYF. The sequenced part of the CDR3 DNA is TGTGCCAGCGGTGATGGGACTGGGGGGGTTAACCAAGAC.

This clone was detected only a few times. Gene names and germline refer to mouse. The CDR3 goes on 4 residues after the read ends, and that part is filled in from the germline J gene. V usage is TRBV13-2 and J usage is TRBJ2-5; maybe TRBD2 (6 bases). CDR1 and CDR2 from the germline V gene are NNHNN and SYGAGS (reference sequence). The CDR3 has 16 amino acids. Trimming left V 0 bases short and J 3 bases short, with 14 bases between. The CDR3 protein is CASGDAIGGSQDTQYF. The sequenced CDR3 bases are TGTGCCAGCGGTGATGCAATCGGGGGGTCACAAGAC.

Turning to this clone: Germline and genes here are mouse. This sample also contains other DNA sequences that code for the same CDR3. CDR3: CASSIAGGQDTQYF. The sequenced CDR3 bases are TGTGCCAGCAGTATAGCGGGGGGCCAAGAC. The chain combines TRBV19 with TRBJ2-5, with D tentatively TRBD2 (6 bases). The read gets to within 4 residues of the CDR3 end, and the germline J gene fills in the rest. Germline values: CDR1 FNHDT, CDR2 SITEND (reference sequence). This CDR3 has 14 amino acids. Between the trimmed V and J ends, which lost 0 bases and 2 bases, there was a span of 7 bases.

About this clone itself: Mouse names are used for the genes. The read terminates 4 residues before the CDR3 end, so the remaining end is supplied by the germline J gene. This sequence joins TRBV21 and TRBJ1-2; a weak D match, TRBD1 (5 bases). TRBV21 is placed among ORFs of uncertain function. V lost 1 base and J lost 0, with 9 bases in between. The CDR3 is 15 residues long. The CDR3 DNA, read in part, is TGTGCTAGCAGTCAATGGGGGGGTGCAAACTCC. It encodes CASSQWGGANS. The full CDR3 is CASSQWGGANSDYTF.

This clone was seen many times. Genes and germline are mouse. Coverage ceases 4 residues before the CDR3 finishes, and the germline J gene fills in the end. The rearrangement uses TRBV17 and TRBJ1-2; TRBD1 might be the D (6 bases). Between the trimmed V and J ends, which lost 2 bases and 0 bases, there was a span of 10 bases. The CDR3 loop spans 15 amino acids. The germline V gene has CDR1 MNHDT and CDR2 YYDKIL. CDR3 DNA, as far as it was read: TGTGCTAGCAGTAGACGGGACAATGCAAACTCC. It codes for CASSRRDNANS. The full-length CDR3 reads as CASSRRDNANSDYTF.

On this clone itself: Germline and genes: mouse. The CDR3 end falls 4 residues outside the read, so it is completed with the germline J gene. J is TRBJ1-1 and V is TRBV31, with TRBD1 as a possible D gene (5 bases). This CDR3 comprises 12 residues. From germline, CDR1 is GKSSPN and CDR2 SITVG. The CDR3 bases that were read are TGTGCCTGGAGTCTCCCCAGGGTA. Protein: CAWSLPRV. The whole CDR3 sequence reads CAWSLPRVEVFF.